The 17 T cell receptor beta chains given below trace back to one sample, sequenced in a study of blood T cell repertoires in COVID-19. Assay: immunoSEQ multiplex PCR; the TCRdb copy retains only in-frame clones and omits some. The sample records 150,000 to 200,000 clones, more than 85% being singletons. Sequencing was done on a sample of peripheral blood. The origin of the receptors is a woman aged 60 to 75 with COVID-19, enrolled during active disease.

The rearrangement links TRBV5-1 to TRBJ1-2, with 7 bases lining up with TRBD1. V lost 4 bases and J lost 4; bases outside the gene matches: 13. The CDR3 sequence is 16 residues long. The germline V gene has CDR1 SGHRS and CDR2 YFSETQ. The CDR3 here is CASSQQTTGLGYGYTF. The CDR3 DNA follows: TGCGCCAGCAGCCAACAAACGACAGGGTTGGGCTATGGCTACACCTTC.

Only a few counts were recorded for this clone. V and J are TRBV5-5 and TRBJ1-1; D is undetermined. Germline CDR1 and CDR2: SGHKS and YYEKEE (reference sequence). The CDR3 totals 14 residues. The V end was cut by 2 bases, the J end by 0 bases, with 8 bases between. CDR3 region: CASSFRVLNTEAFF. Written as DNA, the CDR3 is TGTGCCAGCAGCTTTCGGGTCTTGAACACTGAAGCTTTCTTT.

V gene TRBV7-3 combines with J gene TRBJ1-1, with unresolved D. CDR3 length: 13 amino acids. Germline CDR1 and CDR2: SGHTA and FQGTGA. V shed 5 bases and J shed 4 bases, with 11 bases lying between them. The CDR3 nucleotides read TGTGCCAGCAGCCTGCAACACCCCACTGAAGCTTTCTTT. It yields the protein CASSLQHPTEAFF.

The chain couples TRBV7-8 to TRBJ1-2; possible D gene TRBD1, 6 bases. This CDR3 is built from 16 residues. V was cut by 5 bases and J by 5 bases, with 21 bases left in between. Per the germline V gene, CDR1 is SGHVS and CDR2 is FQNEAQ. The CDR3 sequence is CASSPSGGAGVYGYTF. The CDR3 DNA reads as TGTGCCAGCAGCCCCTCGGGGGGGGCAGGGGTTTATGGCTACACCTTC.

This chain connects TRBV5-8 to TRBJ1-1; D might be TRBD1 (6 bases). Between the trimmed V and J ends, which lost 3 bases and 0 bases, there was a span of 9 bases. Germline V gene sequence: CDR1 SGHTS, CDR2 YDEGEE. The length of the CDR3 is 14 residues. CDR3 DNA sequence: TGTGCCAGCAGCTACAGGGAAATGAACACTGAAGCTTTCTTT. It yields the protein CASSYREMNTEAFF. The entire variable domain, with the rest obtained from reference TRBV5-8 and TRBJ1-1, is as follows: EAGVTQSPTHLIKTRGQQATLRCSPISGHTSVYWYQQALGLGLQFLLWYDEGEERNRGNFPPRFSGRQFPNYSSELNVNALELEDSALYLCASSYREMNTEAFFGQGTRLTVV.

The CDR3 DNA reads TGTGCCAGCAGTTACACGGGCGGGCCTAGCTCCTACAATGAGCAGTTCTTC. Translated, it gives CASSYTGGPSSYNEQFF. The J gene is TRBJ2-1, the V gene TRBV6-2 or TRBV6-3, with D possibly TRBD2 on 5 matching bases. Looked up from germline, CDR1 is MNHEY and CDR2 is SVGEGT. With 2 bases removed from V and 0 bases from J, the gap between germline ends came to 14 bases. The CDR3 length is 17 residues.

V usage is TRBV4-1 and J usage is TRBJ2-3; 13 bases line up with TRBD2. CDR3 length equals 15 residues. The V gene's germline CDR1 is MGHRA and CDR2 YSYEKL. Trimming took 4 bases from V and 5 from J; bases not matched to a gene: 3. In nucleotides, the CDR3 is TGCGCCAGCAGCCCACTAGCGGGGGGGCTAGATACGCAGTATTTT. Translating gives CASSPLAGGLDTQYF.

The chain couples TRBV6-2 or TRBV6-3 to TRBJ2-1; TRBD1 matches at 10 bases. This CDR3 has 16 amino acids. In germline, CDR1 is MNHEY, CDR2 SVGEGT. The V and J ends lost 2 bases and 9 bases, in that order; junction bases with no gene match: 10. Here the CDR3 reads CASSYPVGTGVFEQFF. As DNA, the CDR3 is TGTGCCAGCAGTTACCCGGTCGGGACAGGGGTTTTTGAGCAGTTCTTC.

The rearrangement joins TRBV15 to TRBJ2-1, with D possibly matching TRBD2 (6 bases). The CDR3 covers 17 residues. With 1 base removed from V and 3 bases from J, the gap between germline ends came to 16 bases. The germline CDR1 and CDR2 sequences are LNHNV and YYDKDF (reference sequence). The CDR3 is CATSRGQGGVLYNEQFF. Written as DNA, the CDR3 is TGTGCCACCAGCAGAGGGCAGGGAGGAGTTCTCTACAATGAGCAGTTCTTC.

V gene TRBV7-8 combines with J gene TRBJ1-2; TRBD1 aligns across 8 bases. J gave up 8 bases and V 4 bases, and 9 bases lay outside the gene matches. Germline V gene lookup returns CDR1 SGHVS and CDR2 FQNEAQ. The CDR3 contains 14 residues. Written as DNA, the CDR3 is TGTGCCAGCAGCTCCGACCAGGGGGCGCGGGGCTACACCTTC. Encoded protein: CASSSDQGARGYTF.

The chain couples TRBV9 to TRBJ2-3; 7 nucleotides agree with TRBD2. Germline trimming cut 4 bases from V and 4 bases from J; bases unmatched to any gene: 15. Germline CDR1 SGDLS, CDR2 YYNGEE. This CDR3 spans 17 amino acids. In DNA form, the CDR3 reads TGTGCCAGCAGCCCCCCATATCTGGCGGGGGTTTCAGATACGCAGTATTTT. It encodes CASSPPYLAGVSDTQYF.

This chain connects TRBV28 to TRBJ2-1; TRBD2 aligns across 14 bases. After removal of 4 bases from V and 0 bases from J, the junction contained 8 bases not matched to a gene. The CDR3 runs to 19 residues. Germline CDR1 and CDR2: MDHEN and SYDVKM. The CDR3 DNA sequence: TGTGCCAGCAGTTCCCGACTAGCGGGGGGGAGGAGCTCCTACAATGAGCAGTTCTTC. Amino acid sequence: CASSSRLAGGRSSYNEQFF.

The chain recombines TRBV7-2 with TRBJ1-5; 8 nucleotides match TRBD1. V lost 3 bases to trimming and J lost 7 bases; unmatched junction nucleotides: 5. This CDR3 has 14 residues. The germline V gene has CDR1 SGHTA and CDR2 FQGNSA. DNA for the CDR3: TGTGCCAGCAGCTTCGGACAGGGAGGCCAGCCCCAGCATTTT. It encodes CASSFGQGGQPQHF.

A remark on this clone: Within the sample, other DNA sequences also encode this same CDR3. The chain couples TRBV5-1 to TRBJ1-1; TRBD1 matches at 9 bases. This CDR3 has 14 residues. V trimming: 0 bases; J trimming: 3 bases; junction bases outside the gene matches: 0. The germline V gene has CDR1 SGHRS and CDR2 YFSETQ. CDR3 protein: CASSLGTGDTEAFF. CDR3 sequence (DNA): TGCGCCAGCAGCTTGGGGACAGGGGACACTGAAGCTTTCTTT.

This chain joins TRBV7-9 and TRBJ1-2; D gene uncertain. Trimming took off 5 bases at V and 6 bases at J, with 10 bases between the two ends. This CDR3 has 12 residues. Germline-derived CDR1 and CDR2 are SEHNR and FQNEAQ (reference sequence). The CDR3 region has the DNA TGTGCCAGCAGCCCAGCGGGGAATGGCTACACCTTC. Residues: CASSPAGNGYTF.

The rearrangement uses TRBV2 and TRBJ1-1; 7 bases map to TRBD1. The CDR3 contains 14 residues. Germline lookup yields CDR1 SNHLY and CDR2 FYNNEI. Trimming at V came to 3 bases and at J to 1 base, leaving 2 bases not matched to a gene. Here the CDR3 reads CASSDPGGNTEAFF. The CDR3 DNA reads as TGTGCCAGCAGTGACCCAGGGGGGAACACTGAAGCTTTCTTT. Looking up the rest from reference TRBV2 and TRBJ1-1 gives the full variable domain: EPEVTQTPSHQVTQMGQEVILRCVPISNHLYFYWYRQILGQKVEFLVSFYNNEISEKSEIFDDQFSVERPDGSNFTLKIRSTKLEDSAMYFCASSDPGGNTEAFFGQGTRLTVV.

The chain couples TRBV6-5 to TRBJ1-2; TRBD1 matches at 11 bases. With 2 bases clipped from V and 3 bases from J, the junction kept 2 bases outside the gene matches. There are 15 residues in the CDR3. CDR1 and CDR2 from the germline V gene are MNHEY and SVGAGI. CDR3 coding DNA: TGTGCCAGCAGTTACGGGACAGGGGGTGACTATGGCTACACCTTC. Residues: CASSYGTGGDYGYTF.